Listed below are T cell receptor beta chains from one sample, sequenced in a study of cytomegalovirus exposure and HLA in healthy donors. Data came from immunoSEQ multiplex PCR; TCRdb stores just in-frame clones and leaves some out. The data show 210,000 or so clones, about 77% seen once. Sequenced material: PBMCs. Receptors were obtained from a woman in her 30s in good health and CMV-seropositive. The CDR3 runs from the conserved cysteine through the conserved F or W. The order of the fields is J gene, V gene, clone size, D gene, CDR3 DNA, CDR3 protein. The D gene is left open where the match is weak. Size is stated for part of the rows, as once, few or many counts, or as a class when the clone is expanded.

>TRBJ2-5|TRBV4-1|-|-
TGCGCCAGCAGCCAAGTGACCCCGCTAGTTAAAGAGACCCAGTACTTC
CASSQVTPLVKETQYF
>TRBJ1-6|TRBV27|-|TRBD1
TGTGCCAGCAGTCCCTTGACCGGGACAGGGCGCTCACCCCTCCACTTT
CASSPLTGTGRSPLHF
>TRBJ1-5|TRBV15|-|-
TGTGCCACGGCGCAGTTGCAGGTATATCAGCCCCAGCATTTT
CATAQLQVYQPQHF
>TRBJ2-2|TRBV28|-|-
TGTGCCAGCAGTTTACAAGGGGCAGGGTACACCGGGGAGCTGTTTTTT
CASSLQGAGYTGELFF
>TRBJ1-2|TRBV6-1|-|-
TGTGCCAGCACGGTTGTGGCTAACTATGGCTACACCTTC
CASTVVANYGYTF
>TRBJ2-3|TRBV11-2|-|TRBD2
TGTGCCAGCAGTTCCGGGACTAGCGGGGCCGGAGATACGCAGTATTTT
CASSSGTSGAGDTQYF
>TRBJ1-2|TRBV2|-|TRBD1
TGTGCCAGCAGCGCGGACAGGGAGGGGGGCTACACCTTC
CASSADREGGYTF
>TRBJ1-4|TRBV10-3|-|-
TGTGCCACCGTTAATGAAAAACTGTTTTTT
CATVNEKLFF
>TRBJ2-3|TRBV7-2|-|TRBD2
TGTGCCAGCAGCTTAGACCCGCGGCGGGGGGGTACTAGCACAGATACGCAGTATTTT
CASSLDPRRGGTSTDTQYF
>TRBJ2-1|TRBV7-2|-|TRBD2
TGTGCCAGCAGCTTAGATGCGGGGGGCAGCTCCTACAATGAGCAGTTCTTC
CASSLDAGGSSYNEQFF
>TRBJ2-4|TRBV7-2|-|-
TGTGCCAGCAGCTTAATTTTGGCAGGAAACATTCAGTACTTC
CASSLILAGNIQYF
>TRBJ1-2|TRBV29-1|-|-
TGCAGCGTTGATTCGGGGAGGGAAGGCTACACCTTC
CSVDSGREGYTF
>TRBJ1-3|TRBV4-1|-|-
TGCGCCAGCAGCGAAGAGAGGTCCGCCGACAGGTCTGGAAACACCATATATTTT
CASSEERSADRSGNTIYF
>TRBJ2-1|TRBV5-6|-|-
TGTGCCAGCAGCTTGGGGAGGGCCCTCTCCAATGAGCAGTTCTTC
CASSLGRALSNEQFF
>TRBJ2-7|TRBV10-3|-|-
TGTGCCATCAGTGGAGGGGGAGCCCCCGGTTCCGAGCAGTACTTC
CAISGGGAPGSEQYF
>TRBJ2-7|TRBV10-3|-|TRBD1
TGTGCCATCACTAAAACGACAGGGGGGCTGTCTTACGAGCAGTACTTC
CAITKTTGGLSYEQYF
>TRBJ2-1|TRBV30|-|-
TGTGCCTGGAGTCGGGACTTGAACTACAATGAGCAGTTCTTC
CAWSRDLNYNEQFF
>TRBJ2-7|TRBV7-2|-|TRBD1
TGTGCCAGCAGCCCACCTCGGGACAGTGACTACGGGCAGTACTTC
CASSPPRDSDYGQYF
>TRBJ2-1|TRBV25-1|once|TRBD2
TGTGCCACCCGTCGGACTAGCGGGGGAACGGATGAGCAGTTCTTC
CATRRTSGGTDEQFF
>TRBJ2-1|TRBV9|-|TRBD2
TGTGCCAGCAGCGCCTCTAGCGGGGGGCCGAGGGATGAGCAGTTCTTC
CASSASSGGPRDEQFF
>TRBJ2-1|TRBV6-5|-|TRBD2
TGTGCCAGCAGACCTAGCGGGGGGCCCTACAATGAGCAGTTCTTC
CASRPSGGPYNEQFF
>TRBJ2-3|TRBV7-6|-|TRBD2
TGTGCCAGCAGCCTCTTGGGGGGGACTGGCGGCACAGATACGCAGTATTTT
CASSLLGGTGGTDTQYF
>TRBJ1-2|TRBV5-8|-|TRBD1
TGTGCCAGCAGCTGGGACAGAAACTATGGCTACACCTTC
CASSWDRNYGYTF
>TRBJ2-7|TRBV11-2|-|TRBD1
TGTGCCAGCAGCGTGACAGGGTACGAGCAGTACTTC
CASSVTGYEQYF
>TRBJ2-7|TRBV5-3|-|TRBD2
TGTGCCAGAAGCTCGGGACTAGCGGGAGGGCCTTACGAGCAGTACTTC
CARSSGLAGGPYEQYF
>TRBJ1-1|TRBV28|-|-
TGTGCCAGCGCGGCAAGGGGTGAAGCTTTCTTT
CASAARGEAFF
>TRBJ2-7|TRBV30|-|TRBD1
TGTGCCTGGGGTCAGGGGGTCTCCTACGAGCAGTACTTC
CAWGQGVSYEQYF
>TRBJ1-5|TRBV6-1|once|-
TGTGCCAGCACCCCCGCGGGGGGAAGCAATCAGCCCCAGCATTTT
CASTPAGGSNQPQHF
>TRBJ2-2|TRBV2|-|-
TGTGCCACCTCCAGGATTAACACCGGGGAGCTGTTTTTT
CATSRINTGELFF
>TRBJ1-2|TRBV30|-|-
TGTGCCTGGAGTGTTTCGGGGGACCTTGGCTACACCTTC
CAWSVSGDLGYTF
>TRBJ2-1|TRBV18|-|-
TGTGCCAGCTCCCCGGGACTCCGCTTCAATGAGCAGTTCTTC
CASSPGLRFNEQFF
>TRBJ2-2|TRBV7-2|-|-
TGTGCCAGCAGCCCCCCGGCAGGTCATTACACCGGGGAGCTGTTTTTT
CASSPPAGHYTGELFF
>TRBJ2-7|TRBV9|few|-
TGTGCCAGCAGCGTAGCTCCGGCCTACGAGCAGTACTTC
CASSVAPAYEQYF
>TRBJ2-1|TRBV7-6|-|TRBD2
TGTGCCAGCAGCTTCGCCGAGGGACTAGCGACCTACAATGAGCAGTTCTTC
CASSFAEGLATYNEQFF
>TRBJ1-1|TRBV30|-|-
TGTGCCTGGACGTCCAGGGGGAACACTGAAGCTTTCTTT
CAWTSRGNTEAFF
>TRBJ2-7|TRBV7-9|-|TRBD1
TGTGCCAGCAGCAACGCTCGACAGGGGGCACCCGGGTATTATTACGAGCAGTACTTC
CASSNARQGAPGYYYEQYF
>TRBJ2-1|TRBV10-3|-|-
TGTGCCATCAGTTTAAACAATGAGCAGTTCTTC
CAISLNNEQFF
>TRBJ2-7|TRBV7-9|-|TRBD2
TGTGCCAGCAGCTTACAACTAGCGTACTCCTACGAGCAGTACTTC
CASSLQLAYSYEQYF
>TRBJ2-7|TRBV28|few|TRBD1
TGTGCCAGCAGGGACAGGGGGCGCGAGCAGTACTTC
CASRDRGREQYF